The 11 T cell receptor beta chains in this list originate from one sample, sequenced in a study of shared clonotypes between healthy human individuals. Repertoires were generated with immunoSEQ multiplex PCR, while TCRdb's copy carries only in-frame clones and drops some. The sample contains 2 million to 2.5 million clones, about 95% of which appear only once. Naivety among CD8 cells was defined by CD45RO negativity and positive CCR7 selection, thereby excluding terminally differentiated effector memory CD45RA+ cells. The sample was naive CD8+ T cells sorted from blood. The receptors were sampled from a man younger than 35 in good health.

Only one count was recorded for this clone. This chain joins TRBV28 and TRBJ1-5, with a weak D call TRBD1 (5 bases). The CDR3 contains 15 residues. V lost 3 bases and J 0 bases, leaving 9 bases between the germline ends. Germline V lookup: CDR1 MDHEN, CDR2 SYDVKM. The CDR3 DNA reads as TGTGCCAGCAGTTTGGTCAGGGTTAGCAATCAGCCCCAGCATTTT. Protein product: CASSLVRVSNQPQHF.

The count of this clone is one. The chain couples TRBV25-1 to TRBJ2-3, with 9 bases aligning to TRBD2. The V gene's germline CDR1 is MGHDK and CDR2 SYGVNS. The CDR3 consists of 17 residues. With 1 base clipped from V and 0 bases from J, the junction kept 5 bases outside the gene matches. The CDR3 region is CASSEWASGGSTDTQYF. DNA of the CDR3: TGTGCCAGCAGTGAATGGGCAAGCGGGGGGAGCACAGATACGCAGTATTTT.

The rearrangement uses TRBV9 and TRBJ2-1; the D gene is possibly TRBD1 (6 bases). This CDR3 has 15 amino acids. Per the germline V gene, CDR1 is SGDLS and CDR2 is YYNGEE. The V end was cut by 3 bases, the J end by 8 bases, with 18 bases between. CDR3 sequence: CASSGGLGAIDEQFF. The CDR3 nucleotides read TGTGCCAGCAGCGGCGGCTTGGGGGCAATCGATGAGCAGTTCTTC.

The chain links TRBV7-9 to TRBJ2-1; no definite D call. V dropped 4 bases and J dropped 4 bases, with 17 bases sitting between them. Germline loops: CDR1 SEHNR, CDR2 FQNEAQ (reference sequence). The CDR3 covers 16 residues. CDR3 in DNA: TGTGCCAGCAGCTCACTCCCCGACGGCCTATACAATGAGCAGTTCTTC. Encoded protein: CASSSLPDGLYNEQFF.

This clone was observed once. V gene TRBV27 combines with J gene TRBJ2-1, with TRBD2 identical over 9 bases. The CDR3 is 15 residues long. The germline gives CDR1 MNHEY, CDR2 SMNVEV (reference sequence). The junction had 9 bases not matched to a gene; V was cut back by 7 bases and J by 5 bases. The CDR3 DNA sequence: TGTGCCAGCAAGGCGGGAGGGCCATCCCACAATGAGCAGTTCTTC. This translates into CASKAGGPSHNEQFF.

V and J are TRBV4-1 and TRBJ1-2, with 9 bases that match TRBD1. The CDR3 is 14 amino acids. The germline V gene has CDR1 MGHRA and CDR2 YSYEKL. V lost 3 bases to trimming and J lost 4 bases; unmatched junction nucleotides: 3. The CDR3 nucleotides read TGCGCCAGCAGCCAGGTACAGGGGGCCTATGGCTACACCTTC. Encoded protein: CASSQVQGAYGYTF.

The rearrangement joins TRBV7-9 to TRBJ1-2; D is unresolved. CDR1 is SEHNR and CDR2 is FQNEAQ in the germline V gene (reference sequence). Trimming took off 9 bases at V and 2 bases at J, with 19 bases between the two ends. The CDR3 runs 15 residues. CDR3 DNA sequence: TGTGCCAGTAGCGACTCGTTTAATTTCAACTATGGCTACACCTTC. Protein: CASSDSFNFNYGYTF.

The V and J genes are TRBV6-6 and TRBJ2-1; D is perhaps TRBD1 (5 bases). Trimming shortened V by 3 bases and J by 8 bases, and 11 bases separated the two germline ends. Germline CDR1 reads MNHNY; CDR2 reads SVGAGI (reference sequence). This CDR3 has 13 amino acids. The chain's CDR3 is CASSYSGWDEQFF. DNA for the CDR3: TGTGCCAGCAGTTATTCAGGGTGGGATGAGCAGTTCTTC.

This rearrangement joins TRBV4-2 to TRBJ2-7; maybe TRBD2 (6 bases). This CDR3 contains 13 residues. CDR1 and CDR2 from the germline V gene are LGHNA and YNFKEQ. V shed 2 bases and J shed 8 bases, with 13 bases lying between them. The chain's CDR3 is CASSQSRTTQQYF. The CDR3 DNA reads as TGTGCCAGCAGCCAATCCCGGACTACTCAGCAGTACTTC.

The rearrangement links TRBV27 to TRBJ2-7, with 7 nucleotides matching TRBD1. In germline, CDR1 is MNHEY, CDR2 SMNVEV (reference sequence). J gave up 5 bases and V 6 bases, and 7 bases lay outside the gene matches. This CDR3 comprises 13 residues. The CDR3 region is CASSRDRAHEQYF. CDR3 bases: TGTGCCAGCAGCCGCGACAGGGCACACGAGCAGTACTTC.

This CDR3 is CASSLGTSGQGDTQYF. DNA for the CDR3: TGTGCCAGCAGCTTAGGGACTAGCGGACAGGGAGATACGCAGTATTTT. The V gene is TRBV7-6, the J gene TRBJ2-3, with TRBD2 matching over 10 bases. The junction had 6 bases not matched to a gene; V was cut back by 1 base and J by 5 bases. The CDR3 runs to 16 residues. CDR1 and CDR2 (germline): SGHVS, FNYEAQ. The full variable domain, with the rest looked up from reference TRBV7-6 and TRBJ2-3, is GAGVSQSPRYKVTKRGQDVALRCDPISGHVSLYWYRQALGQGPEFLTYFNYEAQQDKSGLPNDRFSAERPEGSISTLTIQRTEQRDSAMYRCASSLGTSGQGDTQYFGPGTRLTVL.